Listed below are T cell receptor beta chains from one sample, sequenced in a study of cytomegalovirus exposure and HLA in healthy donors. Here immunoSEQ multiplex PCR was the method, and the copy in TCRdb shows in-frame clones only, minus some. This repertoire shows over 70,000 clones, more than 70% found once; its top ten account for about 3.8%. Sequenced sample: PBMCs. These TCRs come from a man aged 25-45 years in good health and CMV-seronegative. Both conserved end residues are part of each CDR3. Each record gives: J gene, V gene, D gene, clone size, CDR3 protein, CDR3 DNA. A D gene is named only where the DNA matches it firmly. The size field is filled for only some rows; it gives once, few, many or a size class.

J: TRBJ1-3; V: TRBV6-5; D: -; size: -; CDR3: CASSYSSSQVGNTIYF; DNA: TGTGCCAGCAGTTACTCGAGTTCTCAGGTCGGAAACACCATATATTTT
J: TRBJ2-7; V: TRBV28; D: TRBD2; size: -; CDR3: CASSTSGALYEQYF; DNA: TGTGCCAGCAGTACTAGCGGAGCCCTCTACGAGCAGTACTTC
J: TRBJ2-5; V: TRBV19; D: TRBD2; size: -; CDR3: CASSVNRLAGDGETQYF; DNA: TGTGCCAGTAGTGTTAATCGACTAGCGGGGGACGGAGAGACCCAGTACTTC
J: TRBJ1-1; V: TRBV10-1; D: TRBD1; size: -; CDR3: CASSEYGQGAEAFF; DNA: TGCGCCAGCAGTGAGTATGGACAGGGGGCTGAAGCTTTCTTT
J: TRBJ1-5; V: TRBV7-6; D: TRBD1; size: once; CDR3: CASSLGQGAGQPQHF; DNA: TGTGCCAGCAGCTTGGGACAGGGGGCCGGTCAGCCCCAGCATTTT
J: TRBJ2-6; V: TRBV30; D: TRBD1; size: -; CDR3: CANPGTGGASGANVLTF; DNA: TGTGCCAATCCCGGGACAGGGGGCGCATCTGGGGCCAACGTCCTGACTTTC
J: TRBJ1-5; V: TRBV7-2; D: TRBD1; size: -; CDR3: CASSLIPGQGDQPQHF; DNA: TGTGCCAGCAGCTTAATCCCGGGACAGGGGGATCAGCCCCAGCATTTT
J: TRBJ1-5; V: TRBV28; D: -; size: -; CDR3: CASHPHRGADSNQPQHF; DNA: TGTGCCAGTCACCCACACCGGGGGGCGGATAGCAATCAGCCCCAGCATTTT
J: TRBJ2-2; V: TRBV11-2; D: TRBD2; size: -; CDR3: CASSFRPSGGWNTGELFF; DNA: TGTGCCAGCAGCTTCCGCCCGTCGGGGGGGTGGAACACCGGGGAGCTGTTTTTT
J: TRBJ1-1; V: TRBV2; D: -; size: once; CDR3: CASSAELQGHTEAFF; DNA: TGTGCCAGCAGTGCAGAGCTGCAGGGGCATACTGAAGCTTTCTTT
J: TRBJ1-1; V: TRBV7-2; D: TRBD1; size: -; CDR3: CASSLRTGHTSLQAFF; DNA: TGTGCCAGCAGCCTCAGGACAGGCCACACATCGTTGCAAGCTTTCTTT